This entry describes one T cell receptor beta chain. Its specificity is not known. The source of the sample is a study of cytomegalovirus exposure and HLA in healthy donors. Study-wide findings and caveats: As was reported, the classifier diagnosed cytomegalovirus status with high specificity and sensitivity.

In the PCR, 60 Vbeta and 13 Jbeta primers were used. The repertoire was sequenced with immunoSEQ multiplex PCR; TCRdb's copy has only in-frame clones and lacks some. The sample holds roughly 130,000 clones, just over 65% seen once. V lost 4 bases and J lost 5, with 9 bases in between. CDR3 length equals 11 residues. Germline V CDR1 and CDR2: SQVTM, ANQGSEA. This receptor was obtained from a man aged 18 to 29 in good health and CMV-seronegative. The specimen was PBMCs. The chain combines TRBV29-1 with TRBJ2-7; D not certain. The DNA of the CDR3 is TGCAGCGTTGGGTTGCGGAACGAGCAGTACTTC. Protein product: CSVGLRNEQYF.